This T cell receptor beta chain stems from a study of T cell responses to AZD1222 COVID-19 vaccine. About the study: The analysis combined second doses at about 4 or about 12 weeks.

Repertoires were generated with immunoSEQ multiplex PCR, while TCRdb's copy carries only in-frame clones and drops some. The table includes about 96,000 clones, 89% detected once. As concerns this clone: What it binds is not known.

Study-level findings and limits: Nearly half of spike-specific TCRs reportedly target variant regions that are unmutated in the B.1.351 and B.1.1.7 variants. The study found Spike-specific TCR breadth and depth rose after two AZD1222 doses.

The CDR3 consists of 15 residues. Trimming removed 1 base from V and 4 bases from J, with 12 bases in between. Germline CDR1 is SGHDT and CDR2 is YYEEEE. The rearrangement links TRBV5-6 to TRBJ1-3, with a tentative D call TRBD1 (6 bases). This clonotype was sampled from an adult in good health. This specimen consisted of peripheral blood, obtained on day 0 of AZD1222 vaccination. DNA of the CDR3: TGTGCCAGCAGCTTGATTACAGGGAGGGGAAACACCATATATTTT. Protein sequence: CASSLITGRGNTIYF. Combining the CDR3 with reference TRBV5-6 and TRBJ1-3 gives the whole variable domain DAGVTQSPTHLIKTRGQQVTLRCSPKSGHDTVSWYQQALGQGPQFIFQYYEEEERQRGNFPDRFSGHQFPNYSSELNVNALLLGDSALYLCASSLITGRGNTIYFGEGSWLTVV.